This TCR beta chain was captured in a study of T cell repertoires in cytomegalovirus infection (dated by TCRdb to the late 2010s). Background on the whole study: Donor HLA type was relevant to the analysis, as public TCR beta signatures indicated carriage of CMV infection together with the matching HLA type. Study-wide findings and limitations: Carriers of CMV infection plus the relevant HLA type were discriminated by the cumulative frequency of public TCR beta family members in the study cohort and in an independent roughly 320-donor cohort. The ex vivo response was dominated by HLA-C-restricted CMV-specific TCR beta clonotypes, which also provided the single most frequent clonotype in two of eight donors.

The instrument was an Illumina HiSeq 1500. Starting from the raw public reads, TCRdb applied fastp trimming at Q25, assembled clones with MiXCR and retained in-frame beta chains. Merged by CDR3 protein, the rows form single entries marked with the most common genes and DNA. The sample table records roughly 500,000 distinct CDR3 sequences; approximately 15% of these occur just once. Roughly a quarter of the sample belongs to the ten largest clones. In this sample, this clonotype turned up many times. Its specific antigen is unknown. Nothing much larger sits one base from this clone, and base qualities are not available. CDR1 and CDR2 are read off the germline V gene (reference sequence) as DFQATT and SNEGSKA. The germline V and J ends show losses of 6 bases and 6 bases respectively, and no gene match explains 9 bases of the junction. From the cysteine up to the phenylalanine, the CDR3 has a length of 14 residues. CDR3 DNA is the only sequence kept; it has 42 bases, read in frame from the first base.

Sequences were obtained from CD8+ T cells from PBMCs. The chain is made from TRBV20-1 and TRBJ2-3, and 10 bases in between align with TRBD2. This receptor was identified in a human donor in good health (CMV status not recorded). Some clones in this sample may be carry-over from other donors' samples. The DNA is TGCAGTGCGACACTAGCGGGGTTTTTGGATACGCAGTATTTT. The resulting protein is CSATLAGFLDTQYF.